This T cell receptor (beta chain) was retrieved from a study of shared clonotypes between healthy human individuals. Broader study findings: Large depth notwithstanding, sorted-subset sequencing proved incomplete by rarefaction.

Genomic DNA (from each subset) was split evenly across several immunoSEQ plates. For sorted subsets, approximately 200 ng DNA per replicate equaled roughly 29,000 T cell genomes. Profiled with immunoSEQ multiplex PCR; TCRdb holds only in-frame clones, not every one. In the table there are some 500,000 clones, 90% to 97% of which are singletons. The CDR3 is 17 residues long. The V and J ends lost 8 bases and 6 bases, in that order; junction bases with no gene match: 18. In the case of this clone: No antigen is known for it.

Sequenced sample: naive CD4+ T cells sorted from blood. Sample subset: CD45RA+ positively selected. The clonotype comes from a woman in her thirties in good health. The chain recombines TRBV23-1 with TRBJ1-1; 10 positions match TRBD1. TRBV23-1 is an ORF for which the function is uncertain. The CDR3 protein is CASLRGRPGTGVAEAFF. DNA of the CDR3: TGCGCCAGCTTAAGGGGAAGACCCGGGACAGGGGTTGCTGAAGCTTTCTTT.